The present TCR beta chain was sequenced within a study of T cell responses to AZD1222 COVID-19 vaccine. Whole-study findings and limits: Donors were chiefly white British, with a greater number of females, and clonal diversity was perhaps underestimated.

Remarks on this clone: The antigen remains unidentified.

The V gene lost 0 bases and the J gene lost 1 base, with 7 bases spanning the gap. In germline, CDR1 is MNHEY, CDR2 SVGAGI. The CDR3 extends over 14 amino acids. Repertoires were generated with immunoSEQ multiplex PCR, while TCRdb's copy carries only in-frame clones and drops some. The top ten clones hold around 2.6% of a sample with 90,000 to 150,000 clones, approximately 90% of them seen once. Here the sequenced sample was peripheral blood, taken 28 days after the second AZD1222 dose. The receptor was derived from an adult who received the AZD1222 COVID-19 vaccine. The chain links TRBV6-5 to TRBJ2-7; D uncertain. The CDR3: CASSYSVRSYEQYF. CDR3 DNA sequence: TGTGCCAGCAGTTACTCGGTCAGATCCTACGAGCAGTACTTC.